These 6 T cell receptor beta chains were sequenced from one sample in a study of blood T cell repertoires in COVID-19. The protocol was immunoSEQ multiplex PCR, while the TCRdb copy is restricted to in-frame clones and leaves out a portion. The repertoire has roughly 200,000 clones, approximately 91% of them found once; the top ten carry over 15%. The sample comprised peripheral blood. Every receptor here comes from a man between 45 and 60 years old with COVID-19, enrolled during active disease.

This clone appeared once. This rearrangement joins TRBV28 to TRBJ2-3; 7 bases line up with TRBD2. The CDR3 has 16 residues. Germline V CDR1 and CDR2: MDHEN, SYDVKM. V trimming: 1 base; J trimming: 6 bases; junction bases outside the gene matches: 10. DNA for the CDR3: TGTGCCAGCAGTTTATTTACGGGGGAGGGTGCGGATACGCAGTATTTT. This sequence encodes CASSLFTGEGADTQYF.

The chain recombines TRBV9 with TRBJ2-1; 11 nucleotides align to TRBD2. From germline, CDR1 is SGDLS and CDR2 YYNGEE. Trimming took 0 bases from V and 9 from J; bases not matched to a gene: 8. The CDR3 sequence is 16 residues long. Written as DNA, the CDR3 is TGTGCCAGCAGCGTAGGTAGCGGGGGGGCCATGGGTGAGCAGTTCTTC. Its protein is CASSVGSGGAMGEQFF. Looking up the rest from reference TRBV9 and TRBJ2-1 gives the full variable domain: DSGVTQTPKHLITATGQRVTLRCSPRSGDLSVYWYQQSLDQGLQFLIQYYNGEERAKGNILERFSAQQFPDLHSELNLSSLELGDSALYFCASSVGSGGAMGEQFFGPGTRLTVL.

This chain links TRBV2 with TRBJ1-5; possibly TRBD1 for D (5 bases). The CDR3 has 15 residues. Germline CDR1 is SNHLY and CDR2 is FYNNEI. Trimming took 8 bases from V and 1 from J, leaving 15 bases between them. CDR3 region: CASLKDSGSNQPQHF. CDR3 nucleotides: TGTGCCAGCCTTAAGGATTCAGGGAGCAATCAGCCCCAGCATTTT.

The chain is built from TRBV25-1 and TRBJ2-3, with 10 bases identical to TRBD2. The CDR3 is made up of 15 amino acids. Trimming at V came to 7 bases and at J to 4 bases, leaving 8 bases not matched to a gene. In germline, CDR1 is MGHDK, CDR2 SYGVNS. The CDR3 DNA reads TGTGCCAGCAATGATCCTAGCGGGAGTTCAGATACGCAGTATTTT. Residues: CASNDPSGSSDTQYF.

The chain employs TRBV4-2 and TRBJ1-5; D may be TRBD1 (5 bases). The CDR3 has 16 amino acids. V lost 0 bases to trimming and J lost 6 bases, with 15 bases between them. Germline V gene sequence: CDR1 LGHNA, CDR2 YNFKEQ. The CDR3 nucleotides are TGTGCCAGCAGCCAAGATGGGCAGGGTTTTACTCAGCCCCAGCATTTT. Translated, it gives CASSQDGQGFTQPQHF.

The J gene is TRBJ2-1, the V gene TRBV4-3; TRBD2 matches at 8 bases. CDR1 LGHNA and CDR2 YSLEER come from the germline V gene. The CDR3 length is 15 residues. The V gene end was trimmed by 1 base and the J gene end by 3 bases; junction bases not matched to a gene: 2. CDR3 amino acids: CASSQGTSFYNEQFF. The CDR3 DNA reads TGCGCCAGCAGCCAAGGGACTAGCTTCTACAATGAGCAGTTCTTC.